This T cell receptor (beta chain) was sequenced for a study of T-cell memory formation after mild COVID-19. Across the study: The TCR clusters were mostly specific to one donor. Whole-study results and caveats: CD8+ contracting clones occupied EMRA, while CD4+ ones occupied mainly CM and EM.

In its sample, this clonotype was seen many times. Its specificity is not known. CDR3 length equals 14 residues. Trimming left V 7 bases short and J 4 bases short, with 16 bases between. Germline V gene sequence: CDR1 SNHLY, CDR2 FYNNEI. TCRdb itself ran the 5' RACE reads through MiXCR, one entry per CDR3 protein. This table holds tens of thousands of distinct CDR3 sequences, 6% to 8.5% found once. The specimen sequenced was PBMCs or a T cell subset sorted from them (not recorded which). The sequence came from an adult who had mild COVID-19 (a few samples of this study predate the infection). Cell type and time point are not known. The gene calls are TRBV2 and TRBJ2-5; maybe TRBD2 (6 bases). The DNA of the CDR3 is TGTGCCAGCACCGCCAGGCGGGGCCGAGAGACCCAGTACTTC. It yields the protein CASTARRGRETQYF.